The source of this T cell receptor (beta chain) is a study of regulatory T cells in long-lasting Graves disease. General study findings and limits: The number of shared public clonotypes was higher in persistent patients (approximately 2,600) than new patients (just over 950). There was favoring of TRBV28, TRBJ1-2 and TRBJ2-5 in persistent disease.

To make TCR beta libraries, researchers used iRepertoire HTBI primers and Arm-PCR of CDR3 regions. Each CDR3 protein gets one entry after TCRdb re-called the multiplex PCR reads with MiXCR. The table records approximately 500,000 distinct CDR3 sequences, roughly a fifth of them present only once. V lost 0 bases to trimming and J lost 5 bases, with 10 bases between them. CDR1 is GTSNPN and CDR2 is SVGIG in the germline V gene (reference sequence). The CDR3 is 13 residues long. Noted time point: persistent/refractory GD, antithyroid drugs over 5 years with positive TRAb. Making the TCR library involved RNA that had been extracted from PBMCs. Patient provenance is recorded as an endocrinology department in Xi'an, China. In its sample, this clonotype was seen a few times. The antigen is unknown.

The chain uses TRBV30 and TRBJ1-1; tentative D call: TRBD1 (5 bases). The sample was peripheral blood mononuclear cells (PBMCs), taken when the disease was refractory, from a patient treated with antithyroid drugs. The sequence came from a female donor with Graves disease. Here the CDR3 reads CAWSVQRGTEAFF. In DNA form, the CDR3 reads TGTGCCTGGAGTGTCCAGCGGGGGACTGAAGCTTTCTTT.